These 17 T cell receptor beta chains were all obtained from the same sample, sequenced in a study of CD8+CD57+ T cells in acquired aplastic anemia. Whoever was chosen for sequencing had shown CD8+CD57+ cell expansion by flow cytometry. Genomic DNA templated the TCR beta VDJ and CDR3 profiling. TCRdb reprocessed the reads with MiXCR, giving one entry per CDR3 protein. The sample has approximately 180,000 distinct CDR3 sequences; roughly 65% are singletons. The sample comprised sorted CD4+, CD8+, or CD8+CD57+ T cells (not recorded which) from PBMCs. Every receptor here comes from a human donor with aplastic anemia.

This clonotype was seen only a few times. The chain recombines TRBV4-1 with TRBJ1-6; no definite D call. This CDR3 comprises 14 residues. V lost 1 base, J lost 9 bases, and 10 bases lay in between. Germline V CDR1 and CDR2: MGHRA, YSYEKL. CDR3 coding DNA: TGCGCCAGCAGCCAAGTGAATAACCGTTCACCCCTCCACTTT. Its translation is CASSQVNNRSPLHF.

This clonotype showed up many times. V gene TRBV4-1 combines with J gene TRBJ2-3, with D possibly being TRBD2 (6 bases). CDR3 size: 14 residues. The V end lost 2 bases, the J end lost 5 bases, and 11 bases lay between the germline ends. Germline CDR1 is MGHRA and CDR2 is YSYEKL. CDR3 sequence: CASSQRPGLDTQYF. DNA of the CDR3: TGCGCCAGCAGCCAACGGCCGGGACTAGATACGCAGTATTTT.

In its sample, this clonotype was seen once. The chain links TRBV7-2 to TRBJ2-2, with TRBD1 identical over 11 bases. The germline gives CDR1 SGHTA, CDR2 FQGNSA. J was trimmed by 3 bases and V by 10 bases; bases with no gene match: 7. This CDR3 has 15 residues. CDR3 nucleotides: TGTGCCAACAAACCGGGACAGGGGGACACCGGGGAGCTGTTTTTT. It codes for CANKPGQGDTGELFF.

This clonotype was recorded once. This chain uses TRBV12-3 or TRBV12-4 with TRBJ2-7, with TRBD2 as a possible D gene (5 bases). V was pared by 3 bases and J by 3 bases, with 12 bases between. The CDR3 runs to 14 residues. DNA for the CDR3: TGTGCCAGCAGTTTCGAGCGGAGAAACTACGAGCAGTACTTC. Translation gives CASSFERRNYEQYF.

The V gene is TRBV5-1, the J gene TRBJ2-3; 7 positions agree with TRBD2. This CDR3 is built from 15 residues. The germline V gene encodes CDR1 SGHRS and CDR2 YFSETQ. J was trimmed by 4 bases and V by 8 bases; bases with no gene match: 13. CDR3 residues: CASSSGGSSSDTQYF. CDR3 bases: TGCGCCAGTTCCTCCGGGGGGAGCTCATCAGATACGCAGTATTTT.

The V gene is TRBV14, the J gene TRBJ2-1; the match to TRBD1 covers 8 bases. Per germline, CDR1 SGHDN and CDR2 FVKESK. V was clipped by 1 base and J by 7 bases; unmatched bases: 6. The CDR3 loop spans 15 amino acids. CDR3 region: CASSQAGGAGNEQFF. In nucleotides, the CDR3 is TGTGCCAGCAGCCAAGCAGGGGGCGCGGGGAATGAGCAGTTCTTC. Full variable domain (rest looked up from reference TRBV14 and TRBJ2-1): EAGVTQFPSHSVIEKGQTVTLRCDPISGHDNLYWYRRVMGKEIKFLLHFVKESKQDESGMPNNRFLAERTGGTYSTLKVQPAELEDSGVYFCASSQAGGAGNEQFFGPGTRLTVL.

V is TRBV7-3 and J is TRBJ1-6; D is ambiguous. The CDR3 is 13 amino acids. The V gene lost 0 bases and the J gene lost 8 bases, with 5 bases spanning the gap. Germline V gene data show CDR1 as SGHTA and CDR2 as FQGTGA. DNA for the CDR3: TGTGCCAGCAGCTTAACGCAGGATTCACCCCTCCACTTT. Residues: CASSLTQDSPLHF.

The chain couples TRBV15 to TRBJ1-3, with D possibly matching TRBD1 (5 bases). The CDR3 is 15 residues long. The germline V and J ends were trimmed by 8 bases and 0 bases, with 14 bases remaining between them. Germline V gives CDR1 LNHNV, CDR2 YYDKDF (reference sequence). Here the CDR3 DNA reads TGTGCCACCGGGGGAGCGGGGAACTCTGGAAACACCATATATTTT. It specifies CATGGAGNSGNTIYF.

A few counts support this clonotype. This chain uses TRBV7-2 with TRBJ2-7; D may be TRBD1 (6 bases). This CDR3 comprises 13 residues. V was clipped by 5 bases and J by 2 bases, with 10 bases between them. The germline gives CDR1 SGHTA, CDR2 FQGNSA. The CDR3 region has the DNA TGTGCCAGCAGCGGACAGAGAGCCTACGAGCAGTACTTC. Translated: CASSGQRAYEQYF.

This chain joins TRBV7-6 and TRBJ2-3; tentative D call: TRBD1 (6 bases). This CDR3 is built from 15 residues. Trimming stripped 5 bases from V and 10 bases from J, with 22 bases between. Germline V gene lookup returns CDR1 SGHVS and CDR2 FNYEAQ. CDR3 in amino acids: CASSPVAVGQGAQYF. CDR3 coding DNA: TGTGCCAGCAGCCCAGTGGCTGTGGGACAAGGTGCGCAGTATTTT.

This rearrangement joins TRBV19 to TRBJ2-1; tentative D call: TRBD2 (7 bases). The germline V gene has CDR1 LNHDA and CDR2 SQIVND (reference sequence). The CDR3 sequence is 14 residues long. V was pared by 4 bases and J by 5 bases, with 12 bases between. The CDR3 bases are TGTGCCAGTAGTAAGGGGGGGTCGAACAATGAGCAGTTCTTC. Translated: CASSKGGSNNEQFF.

Turning to this clonotype: The junction does not match germline at one end; this may be a read error. V is TRBV5-1 and J is TRBJ1-1, with unresolved D. This CDR3 comprises 15 residues. Germline loops: CDR1 SGHRS, CDR2 YFSETQ. This chain's CDR3 is CASGLGGLVNTEAFF. The CDR3 DNA reads as TGCGCCAGCGGCTTGGGAGGGTTAGTCAACACTGAAGCTTTCTTT.

This clonotype was observed a single time. Compared with germline, one end of the junction differs, possibly owing to a read error. The chain is built from TRBV9 and TRBJ1-2; 7 bases are a match to TRBD1. The CDR3 is 14 amino acids. Germline values: CDR1 SGDLS, CDR2 YYNGEE. Written as DNA, the CDR3 is TGTGCCAGCGACTTACAGGGGATGAACTATGGCTACGCCTTC. It codes for CASDLQGMNYGYAF.

The CDR3: CATPQSGARSNQPQHF. The CDR3 DNA reads as TGTGCCACCCCACAATCGGGGGCGAGAAGCAATCAGCCCCAGCATTTT. V gene TRBV24-1 combines with J gene TRBJ1-5, with a weak D call TRBD1 (6 bases). This CDR3 is 16 amino acids long. Germline V gene lookup returns CDR1 KGHDR and CDR2 SFDVKD. V lost 9 bases, J lost 1 base, and 18 bases lay in between.

The chain couples TRBV2 to TRBJ2-3, with D tentatively TRBD2 (6 bases). This CDR3 is 13 amino acids long. From germline, CDR1 is SNHLY and CDR2 FYNNEI. V lost 2 bases, J lost 13 bases, and 16 bases lay in between. Written as DNA, the CDR3 is TGTGCCAGCAGTGAACGTGGGGCGGGACGGGAGTATTTT. Translating gives CASSERGAGREYF.

The rearrangement uses TRBV10-3 and TRBJ1-3, with TRBD1 identical over 9 bases. CDR3 length: 16 amino acids. The junction had 6 bases not matched to a gene; V was cut back by 6 bases and J by 0 bases. In germline, CDR1 is ENHRY, CDR2 SYGVKD. As DNA, the CDR3 is TGTGCCATCAGGGGACAGGGAACTTACTCTGGAAACACCATATATTTT. Translated, it gives CAIRGQGTYSGNTIYF.

The chain has TRBV9 and TRBJ1-2; TRBD1 is a possible D gene (5 bases). Per germline, CDR1 SGDLS and CDR2 YYNGEE. V was shortened by 3 bases and J by 2 bases, with 11 bases between the two germline ends. The CDR3 contains 14 residues. Here the CDR3 DNA reads TGTGCCAGCAGCGAAGAAAGGGGAAACTATGGCTACACCTTC. This gives the protein CASSEERGNYGYTF. Looking up the rest from reference TRBV9 and TRBJ1-2 gives the full variable domain: DSGVTQTPKHLITATGQRVTLRCSPRSGDLSVYWYQQSLDQGLQFLIQYYNGEERAKGNILERFSAQQFPDLHSELNLSSLELGDSALYFCASSEERGNYGYTFGSGTRLTVV.